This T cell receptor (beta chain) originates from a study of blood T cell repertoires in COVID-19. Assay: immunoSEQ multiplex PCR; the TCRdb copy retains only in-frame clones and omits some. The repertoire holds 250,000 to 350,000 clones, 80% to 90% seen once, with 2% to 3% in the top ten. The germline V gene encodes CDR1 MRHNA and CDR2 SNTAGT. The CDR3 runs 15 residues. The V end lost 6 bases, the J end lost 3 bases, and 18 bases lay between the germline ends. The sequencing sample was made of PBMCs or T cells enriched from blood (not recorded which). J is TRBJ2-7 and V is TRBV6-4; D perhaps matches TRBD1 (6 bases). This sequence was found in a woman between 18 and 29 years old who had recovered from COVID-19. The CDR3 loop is CASSLLPGDNYEQYF. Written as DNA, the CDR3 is TGTGCCAGCAGCCTCCTCCCAGGGGACAACTACGAGCAGTACTTC.